A selection of T cell receptor beta chains follows, all from one sample in a study of T cell responses to AZD1222 COVID-19 vaccine. Repertoires were generated with immunoSEQ multiplex PCR, while TCRdb's copy carries only in-frame clones and drops some. The sample has about 130,000 clones; around 92% are singletons. The specimen was peripheral blood, collected on day 0 of AZD1222 vaccination. Source of these receptors: an adult in good health. The CDR3 runs from the conserved cysteine through the conserved F or W. The order of the fields is V gene, D gene, J gene, clone size, CDR3 DNA, CDR3 protein. A D gene is named only where the DNA matches it firmly. The size field is filled for only some rows; it gives once, few, many or a size class.

TRBV2	TRBD1	TRBJ2-7	once	TGTGCCAGCCGGGGACAGGGCTACCTCTCCTACGAGCAGTACTTC	CASRGQGYLSYEQYF
TRBV24-1	TRBD2	TRBJ2-3	-	TGTGCCACCAGTGTCAGGACTAGCGGGGCGACAGATACGCAGTATTTT	CATSVRTSGATDTQYF
TRBV5-4	TRBD1	TRBJ2-7	-	TGTGCCAGCAGCTTGCGTCAGGGGGTGCCCTACGAGCAGTACTTC	CASSLRQGVPYEQYF
TRBV7-8	TRBD2	TRBJ2-7	-	TGTGCCAGCAGCTTTAGACTAGCGGGGAGCTACGAGCAGTACTTC	CASSFRLAGSYEQYF
TRBV4-1	-	TRBJ2-2	-	TGCGCCAGCAGCCCATTGGGGTCCCGACCTCTTAACACCGGGGAGCTGTTTTTT	CASSPLGSRPLNTGELFF
TRBV10-3	TRBD1	TRBJ1-2	-	TGTGCCATCAGTGACTCGAGGGGACAGGCGTGGCAGAAAGGCTACACCTTC	CAISDSRGQAWQKGYTF
TRBV9	TRBD1	TRBJ1-2	few	TGTGCCAGCAAACAGGGGGCTCGAGGCTACACCTTC	CASKQGARGYTF
TRBV11-3	-	TRBJ1-1	-	TGTGCCAGCAGCTTAGGTGGGGGCGAGGACACTGAAGCTTTCTTT	CASSLGGGEDTEAFF
TRBV2	-	TRBJ2-7	once	TGTGCCAGCAGCCCTCCCGGGACGCCTGCCTACGAGCAGTACTTC	CASSPPGTPAYEQYF
TRBV18	TRBD2	TRBJ2-7	-	TGTGCCAGCTCAAGCCGGACCAGGGAGGGAGACGAGCAGTACTTC	CASSSRTREGDEQYF
TRBV29-1	-	TRBJ2-7	-	TGCAGCGTTGTCTTCGGACGGGGGACCTACGAGCAGTACTTC	CSVVFGRGTYEQYF
TRBV7-2	TRBD1	TRBJ1-6	-	TGTGCCAGCAGCTCGGACAGGGGATCACCCCTCCACTTT	CASSSDRGSPLHF
TRBV5-4	TRBD1	TRBJ1-2	-	TGTGCCAGCAGCACCATCTTGACAGGGGGCTCGGTCTGGGGCTACACCTTC	CASSTILTGGSVWGYTF
TRBV20-1	-	TRBJ1-4	-	TGCAGTGCTAGTGCGGCAGGCCGCGAAAAACTGTTTTTT	CSASAAGREKLFF
TRBV27	-	TRBJ1-2	-	TGTGCCAGCAGTTCCCCCGGGACAACAGGGAACTATGGCTACACCTTC	CASSSPGTTGNYGYTF
TRBV19	-	TRBJ1-4	-	TGTGCCAGTAGTAGAATACGGGACGGCGAAAAACTGTTTTTT	CASSRIRDGEKLFF
TRBV7-6	-	TRBJ2-7	-	TGTGCCAGCAGCACTGCAGATGGGGTAGCTTCCGAGCAGTACTTC	CASSTADGVASEQYF
TRBV6-4	TRBD1	TRBJ1-2	-	TGTGCCAGCAATGCATCCCGGGACAGGGGGCACGATGGCTACACCTTC	CASNASRDRGHDGYTF
TRBV18	-	TRBJ1-5	once	TGTGCCAGCTCACGACAAGGAGCTAATCAGCCCCAGCATTTT	CASSRQGANQPQHF
TRBV9	-	TRBJ1-1	-	TGTGCCAGCAGCGCCCTGACGGAGGGCACTGAAGCTTTCTTT	CASSALTEGTEAFF
TRBV7-2	TRBD2	TRBJ2-3	-	TGTGCCAGCAGCGCTAGCGGGGGGGCTGGCACAGATACGCAGTATTTT	CASSASGGAGTDTQYF
TRBV7-9	-	TRBJ1-2	-	TGTGCCAGCAGCCGAGAGACAGCTAACTATGGCTACACCTTC	CASSRETANYGYTF
TRBV25-1	TRBD1	TRBJ1-4	-	TGTGCCAGCAGTGGTGGAGCAACCGGGACAGTGAATGAAAAACTGTTTTTT	CASSGGATGTVNEKLFF
TRBV3-1/TRBV3-2	-	TRBJ1-1	-	TGTGCCAGCAGACGGGGGGGGAAGGTAGATACTGAAGCTTTCTTT	CASRRGGKVDTEAFF